The 15 T cell receptor beta chains in this list originate from one sample, sequenced in a study of T-cell reconstitution after alpha-beta-depleted transplantation in children. Molecular barcoding with unique molecular identifiers was used for the TCRbeta library. Via MiXCR, TCRdb re-called the PCR reads, giving one row per CDR3 protein. Of around 300,000 distinct CDR3 sequences listed, about a tenth are singletons. The specimen comprised PBMCs, sampled before TCRalphabeta/CD19-depleted stem cell transplant. Receptors were obtained from a boy under two years old with acute myeloid leukemia, due to receive a stem cell transplant.

This clonotype has more than one count but fewer than ten. CDR3 coding DNA: TGTGCCAGCAGCTTGCCCCGGGGAGGGCCAAACACCGGGGAGCTGTTTTTT. As protein: CASSLPRGGPNTGELFF. The gene calls are TRBV5-6 and TRBJ2-2, with TRBD2 matching over 7 bases. Per germline, CDR1 SGHDT and CDR2 YYEEEE. The CDR3 length is 17 residues. V was clipped by 1 base and J by 2 bases; unmatched bases: 8.

This clonotype was counted ten times or more. V usage is TRBV28 and J usage is TRBJ1-1; possible D gene TRBD1, 6 bases. This CDR3 spans 13 amino acids. Germline CDR1 reads MDHEN; CDR2 reads SYDVKM. Trimming stripped 3 bases from V and 4 bases from J, with 9 bases between. The chain's CDR3 is CASSFTGFTEAFF. CDR3 coding DNA: TGTGCCAGCAGTTTTACAGGGTTCACTGAAGCTTTCTTT.

The genes are TRBV7-9 and TRBJ1-6; 7 bases match TRBD1. V shed 5 bases and J 7 bases; nucleotides not matched to a gene: 5. Per the germline V gene, CDR1 is SEHNR and CDR2 is FQNEAQ (reference sequence). The CDR3 contains 14 residues. DNA of the CDR3: TGTGCCAGCAGCCCTCAGGGGGGGAATTCACCCCTCCACTTT. Translated, it gives CASSPQGGNSPLHF.

There are a few counts of this clonotype. The chain has TRBV29-1 and TRBJ1-2; D is unclear. Germline V CDR1 and CDR2: SQVTM, ANQGSEA. The CDR3 runs 11 residues. V dropped 3 bases and J dropped 6 bases, with 8 bases sitting between them. DNA for the CDR3: TGCAGCGTTGACGAGGCGGATGGCTACACCTTC. Protein: CSVDEADGYTF. The full variable domain, its missing parts supplied by reference TRBV29-1 and TRBJ1-2, is SAVISQKPSRDICQRGTSLTIQCQVDSQVTMMFWYRQQPGQSLTLIATANQGSEATYESGFVIDKFPISRPNLTFSTLTVSNMSPEDSSIYLCSVDEADGYTFGSGTRLTVV.

This clonotype was counted between two and nine times. The V and J genes are TRBV5-1 and TRBJ1-1; 8 bases are a match to TRBD1. The CDR3 runs 14 residues. V lost 5 bases and J lost 0; bases outside the gene matches: 3. From germline, CDR1 is SGHRS and CDR2 YFSETQ. The DNA for the CDR3 is TGCGCCAGCAGGACAGGGGAACTGAACACTGAAGCTTTCTTT. As protein: CASRTGELNTEAFF.

J is TRBJ2-3 and V is TRBV12-3 or TRBV12-4, with D unclear. The CDR3 has 16 residues. Deletions cut 5 bases from V and 5 bases from J, with 20 bases between. CDR3: CASSLGPAKGLDTQYF. The CDR3 bases are TGTGCCAGCAGTCTCGGGCCAGCTAAGGGATTAGATACGCAGTATTTT.

Many counts were recorded for this clonotype. The rearrangement joins TRBV2 to TRBJ1-6, with D possibly TRBD1 on 5 matching bases. The ends were cut back, 6 bases at V and 11 bases at J, with 17 bases in the middle. The CDR3 spans 14 residues. Germline V gene lookup returns CDR1 SNHLY and CDR2 FYNNEI. The CDR3 region has the DNA TGTGCCAGCAGCCCTACAGACTTGGGGCCACCCCTCCACTTT. Residues: CASSPTDLGPPLHF.

This clonotype has more than one count but fewer than ten. The J gene is TRBJ2-5, the V gene TRBV5-6; 9 bases line up with TRBD2. The V segment lost 4 bases and the J segment 5 bases; nucleotides outside the gene matches: 9. The CDR3 loop spans 15 amino acids. Germline CDR1 reads SGHDT; CDR2 reads YYEEEE. The CDR3 DNA sequence: TGTGCCAGCAGCGAGGGACTAGCTAGGAGTGAGACCCAGTACTTC. It yields the protein CASSEGLARSETQYF.

In its sample, this clonotype was seen many times. CDR3 sequence reads: CASSIDGIGNQPQHF. In DNA form, the CDR3 reads TGCGCCAGCAGCATAGACGGTATCGGCAATCAGCCCCAGCATTTT. The rearrangement links TRBV5-1 to TRBJ1-5; D not certain. The germline V gene encodes CDR1 SGHRS and CDR2 YFSETQ. This CDR3 is built from 15 residues. V was cut by 4 bases and J by 2 bases, with 13 bases left in between.

Of note for this clonotype: A much larger clone lies one base from this, so it may be a read error. V usage is TRBV3-1 and J usage is TRBJ2-5; no definite D call. The V gene lost 1 base and the J gene lost 5 bases, with 11 bases spanning the gap. CDR1 and CDR2 (germline): LGHDT, YNNKEL (reference sequence). The CDR3 loop spans 14 amino acids. The CDR3 DNA follows: TGTGCCAGCAGCCAAGCTAATTCGTGGGAGACCCAGTACTTC. The encoded protein is CASSQANSWETQYF.

Ten or more counts support this clonotype. The V gene is TRBV7-2, the J gene TRBJ2-1, with TRBD2 as a possible D gene (6 bases). The CDR3 runs to 15 residues. The germline CDR1 and CDR2 sequences are SGHTA and FQGNSA. Between the trimmed V and J ends, which lost 4 bases and 2 bases, there was a span of 12 bases. This chain's CDR3 is CASSSRDSPYNEQFF. CDR3 in DNA: TGTGCCAGCAGCTCCCGGGACTCCCCCTACAATGAGCAGTTCTTC.

This clonotype was seen ten or more times. The chain employs TRBV7-2 and TRBJ2-7; 15 bases agree with TRBD2. The V gene's germline CDR1 is SGHTA and CDR2 FQGNSA. The CDR3 consists of 17 residues. Germline trimming cut 2 bases from V and 4 bases from J; bases unmatched to any gene: 6. As DNA, the CDR3 is TGTGCCAGCAGCTTATCGGCCGGGACTAGCGGGAGGTACGAGCAGTACTTC. Translating gives CASSLSAGTSGRYEQYF.

This clonotype was counted at least ten times. The V gene is TRBV6-5, the J gene TRBJ2-1; 8 nucleotides align to TRBD2. V lost 6 bases to trimming and J lost 0 bases; unmatched junction nucleotides: 4. CDR3 length: 15 amino acids. The germline V gene encodes CDR1 MNHEY and CDR2 SVGAGI. CDR3 DNA sequence: TGTGCCAGCAGCTGGACTAGCCTCTCCTACAATGAGCAGTTCTTC. Translation gives CASSWTSLSYNEQFF.

The chain couples TRBV2 to TRBJ2-2; D remains ambiguous. Germline lookup yields CDR1 SNHLY and CDR2 FYNNEI. Trimming cost V 6 bases and J 1 base, with 9 bases left between them. The CDR3 is 14 residues long. The CDR3 DNA is TGTGCCAGCAGCCTGGTCCGGAACACCGGGGAGCTGTTTTTT. The encoded protein is CASSLVRNTGELFF. The full variable domain, its missing parts supplied by reference TRBV2 and TRBJ2-2, is EPEVTQTPSHQVTQMGQEVILRCVPISNHLYFYWYRQILGQKVEFLVSFYNNEISEKSEIFDDQFSVERPDGSNFTLKIRSTKLEDSAMYFCASSLVRNTGELFFGEGSRLTVL.

In its sample, this clonotype was seen many times. The chain links TRBV7-2 to TRBJ2-7; possibly TRBD1 for D (6 bases). This CDR3 has 14 amino acids. Germline-derived CDR1 and CDR2 are SGHTA and FQGNSA. V was trimmed by 6 bases and J by 3 bases, leaving 15 bases between them. The CDR3 DNA follows: TGTGCCAGCAGTTTCAACAGGGACAACTACGAGCAGTACTTC. This gives the protein CASSFNRDNYEQYF.